The 14 T cell receptor beta chains in this list originate from one sample, sequenced in a study of blood T cell repertoires in COVID-19. Repertoires were generated with immunoSEQ multiplex PCR, while TCRdb's copy carries only in-frame clones and drops some. The sample shows 260,000 or so clones, approximately 80% of them seen only once. Sequences were obtained from peripheral blood. The source is a woman between 65 and 79 years old with acute or convalescent COVID-19.

In this sample, this clone turned up a few times. This rearrangement joins TRBV2 to TRBJ2-2; the D is unclear. Germline V lookup: CDR1 SNHLY, CDR2 FYNNEI. V lost 7 bases and J 0 bases, leaving 6 bases between the germline ends. The CDR3 has 13 amino acids. CDR3 bases: TGTGCCAGCACCAGCGCGAACACCGGGGAGCTGTTTTTT. This gives the protein CASTSANTGELFF.

The genes are TRBV7-2 and TRBJ1-1; D may be TRBD1 (5 bases). This CDR3 spans 13 amino acids. Trimming shortened V by 5 bases and J by 7 bases, and 14 bases separated the two germline ends. Looked up from germline, CDR1 is SGHTA and CDR2 is FQGNSA. The CDR3 DNA follows: TGTGCCAGCAGCCAGCTTCCAGGGAATGAAGCTTTCTTT. Its translation is CASSQLPGNEAFF.

The gene calls are TRBV12-3 or TRBV12-4 and TRBJ1-4; D gene ambiguous. V dropped 8 bases and J dropped 0 bases, with 7 bases sitting between them. CDR3 length equals 13 residues. The CDR3 here is CASRRSTNEKLFF. The DNA for the CDR3 is TGTGCCAGCCGCCGGTCAACTAATGAAAAACTGTTTTTT.

In this sample, this clone turned up a few times. V usage is TRBV25-1 and J usage is TRBJ1-4; D is uncertain. Trimming removed 4 bases from V and 8 bases from J, with 11 bases in between. In germline, CDR1 is MGHDK, CDR2 SYGVNS. CDR3 size: 13 residues. CDR3 amino acids: CASSVGLSEKLFF. Here the CDR3 DNA reads TGTGCCAGCAGTGTGGGCCTTTCGGAAAAACTGTTTTTT.

The rearrangement links TRBV7-8 to TRBJ2-7, with a tentative D call TRBD2 (6 bases). Germline V gene lookup returns CDR1 SGHVS and CDR2 FQNEAQ. This CDR3 spans 14 amino acids. Deletions cut 6 bases from V and 2 bases from J, with 14 bases between. This CDR3 is CASRMRDGTYEQYF. The CDR3 DNA sequence: TGTGCCAGCAGGATGCGGGACGGAACCTACGAGCAGTACTTC.

The gene calls are TRBV7-2 and TRBJ1-6; 7 nucleotides align to TRBD1. The CDR3 length is 17 residues. Germline-derived CDR1 and CDR2 are SGHTA and FQGNSA. V shed 5 bases and J 4 bases; nucleotides not matched to a gene: 11. The CDR3 DNA follows: TGTGCCAGCAGCGCCCTAGGGGGCGTACCGTATAATTCACCCCTCCACTTT. This gives the protein CASSALGGVPYNSPLHF.

This clone was detected only once. This chain joins TRBV11-3 and TRBJ2-2, with unresolved D. The CDR3 length is 14 residues. Germline V gene lookup returns CDR1 SGHNT and CDR2 YENEEA. Between the trimmed V and J ends, which lost 5 bases and 0 bases, there was a span of 7 bases. The CDR3 sequence: CASSRHANTGELFF. The CDR3 DNA reads as TGTGCCAGCAGCCGACACGCGAACACCGGGGAGCTGTTTTTT.

This chain joins TRBV6-5 and TRBJ1-2; tentative D call: TRBD1 (5 bases). This CDR3 comprises 14 residues. Trimming pared 7 bases from V and 4 bases from J, leaving 16 bases between. Germline CDR1 reads MNHEY; CDR2 reads SVGAGI. CDR3 sequence reads: CASIPGGSGYGYTF. As DNA, the CDR3 is TGTGCCAGCATCCCGGGGGGTTCGGGCTATGGCTACACCTTC.

The chain is built from TRBV6-2 or TRBV6-3 and TRBJ1-6; D not resolved. CDR1 is MNHEY, CDR2 SVGEGT, per germline. The CDR3 runs to 14 residues. V lost 2 bases, J lost 10 bases, and 12 bases lay in between. The CDR3 nucleotides read TGTGCCAGCAGTTACGTTGGGGAGGACTCACCCCTCCACTTT. Protein: CASSYVGEDSPLHF.

The CDR3 coding sequence is TGTGCCAGTAGTCCCGGGGGGCCCCAGTTCTTC. Amino acids: CASSPGGPQFF. The chain carries TRBV19 and TRBJ2-1; weak D call: TRBD2 (7 bases). The CDR3 extends over 11 amino acids. Trimming cost V 5 bases and J 13 bases, with 12 bases left between them. In germline, CDR1 is LNHDA, CDR2 SQIVND (reference sequence).

This clone was seen just once. This sequence joins TRBV7-2 and TRBJ1-2; possible D gene TRBD1, 6 bases. Trimming shortened V by 0 bases and J by 8 bases, and 10 bases separated the two germline ends. This CDR3 comprises 13 residues. Germline values: CDR1 SGHTA, CDR2 FQGNSA. CDR3 protein: CASSLAGAQGYTF. The CDR3 nucleotides read TGTGCCAGCAGCTTAGCGGGGGCGCAGGGCTACACCTTC.

The chain employs TRBV5-1 and TRBJ1-1, with D tentatively TRBD1 (5 bases). Germline CDR1 is SGHRS and CDR2 is YFSETQ. Trimming stripped 2 bases from V and 8 bases from J, with 19 bases between. The CDR3 spans 15 residues. CDR3 sequence (DNA): TGCGCCAGCAGCTTAGGGGCAGGGCCGGGGGAAGAAGCTTTCTTT. Its protein product is CASSLGAGPGEEAFF. Using reference TRBV5-1 and TRBJ1-1 for the parts outside the CDR3, the full variable domain is KAGVTQTPRYLIKTRGQQVTLSCSPISGHRSVSWYQQTPGQGLQFLFEYFSETQRNKGNFPGRFSGRQFSNSRSEMNVSTLELGDSALYLCASSLGAGPGEEAFFGQGTRLTVV.

This clone was counted only a few times. The chain couples TRBV28 to TRBJ1-3, with TRBD1 matching over 11 bases. The V segment lost 6 bases and the J segment 3 bases; nucleotides outside the gene matches: 10. This CDR3 spans 17 amino acids. Per germline, CDR1 MDHEN and CDR2 SYDVKM. The CDR3 DNA follows: TGTGCCAGCAGCAAACTCGGGACAGGGGGATTTGGAAACACCATATATTTT. Its translation is CASSKLGTGGFGNTIYF.

This chain uses TRBV19 with TRBJ2-6, with TRBD1 identical over 11 bases. The CDR3 covers 21 residues. V lost 4 bases and J lost 0; bases outside the gene matches: 14. The germline gives CDR1 LNHDA, CDR2 SQIVND (reference sequence). This chain's CDR3 is CASSTRVDWTGGSSGANVLTF. CDR3 bases: TGTGCCAGTAGTACTAGGGTCGATTGGACAGGGGGCTCCTCTGGGGCCAACGTCCTGACTTTC.